The sample holds many counts of the clone carrying this T cell receptor (beta chain). Its antigen is unknown. Relying on iRepertoire HTBI primers and Arm-PCR of CDR3 regions, the team built TCR beta libraries. In TCRdb, the multiplex PCR reads were re-called with MiXCR into one record per CDR3 protein. Of about 310,000 distinct CDR3 sequences listed, under 25% are singletons. The data belong to a study of regulatory T cells in long-lasting Graves disease. The germline gives CDR1 MNHEY, CDR2 SMNVEV (reference sequence). V was clipped by 5 bases and J by 4 bases; unmatched bases: 8. CDR3 length: 15 amino acids. Overall study findings and caveats: Samples came from peripheral blood alone, without thyroid tissue. Segments TRBV28, TRBJ1-2 and TRBJ2-5 showed preferential usage in persistent disease.

Time point specified: persistent/refractory GD, antithyroid drugs over 5 years with positive TRAb. The TCR library used RNA extracted from PBMCs. The source is a female donor with Graves disease. The gene calls are TRBV27 and TRBJ2-5, with 9 bases matching TRBD2. The sequencing here drew on peripheral blood mononuclear cells (PBMCs), taken when the disease was refractory, from a patient treated with antithyroid drugs. The CDR3 DNA is TGTGCCAGCAGTGCCAGGCTAGCGGGACTAGAGACCCAGTACTTC. Protein sequence: CASSARLAGLETQYF.